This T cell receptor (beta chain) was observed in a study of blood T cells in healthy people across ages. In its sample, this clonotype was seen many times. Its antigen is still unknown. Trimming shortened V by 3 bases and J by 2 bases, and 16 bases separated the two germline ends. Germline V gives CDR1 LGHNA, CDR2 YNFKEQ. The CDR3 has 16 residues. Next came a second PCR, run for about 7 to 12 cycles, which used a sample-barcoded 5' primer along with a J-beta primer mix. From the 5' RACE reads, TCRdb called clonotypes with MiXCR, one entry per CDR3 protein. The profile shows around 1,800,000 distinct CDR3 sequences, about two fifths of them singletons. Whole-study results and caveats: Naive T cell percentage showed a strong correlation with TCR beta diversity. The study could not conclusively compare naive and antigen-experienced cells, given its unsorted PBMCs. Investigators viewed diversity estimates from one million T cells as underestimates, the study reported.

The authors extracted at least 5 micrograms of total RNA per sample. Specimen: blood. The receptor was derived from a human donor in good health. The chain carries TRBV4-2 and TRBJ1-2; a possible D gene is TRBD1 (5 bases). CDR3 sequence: CASSHRDGQGNYGYTF. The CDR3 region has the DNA TGTGCCAGCAGCCACCGGGACGGCCAAGGCAACTATGGCTACACCTTC.